This paragraph reports one T cell receptor (beta chain). This entry comes from a study of blood T cell repertoires in COVID-19. Germline CDR1 and CDR2: MGHRA and YSYEKL. The trim removed 1 base at V and 9 bases at J, leaving 11 bases unmatched. CDR3 size: 18 residues. Measured with immunoSEQ multiplex PCR; TCRdb has only the in-frame clones, and not every one. This table holds 100,000 or so clones, 75% to 85% found once. The chain recombines TRBV4-1 with TRBJ2-4; 14 nucleotides line up with TRBD2. This clonotype was sampled from a human donor in a cohort sampled during active COVID-19. Sequencing was carried out using peripheral blood. The CDR3, as DNA: TGCGCCAGCAGCCAAGTAATTGGGACTAGCGGGAGCGGGAGCATTCAGTACTTC. Translated: CASSQVIGTSGSGSIQYF.